These T cell receptor beta chains were read from a single sample in a study of cytomegalovirus exposure and HLA in healthy donors. Libraries were prepared by immunoSEQ multiplex PCR; TCRdb keeps only in-frame clonotypes and omits some of them. Of about 160,000 clones listed, about 65% are singletons. The source material was PBMCs. The receptors here all came from a man in his forties in good health and CMV-seropositive. Both conserved end residues are part of each CDR3. D genes are given only for firm matches. Only part of the rows carry a size: once, few, many, or a class if the clone is expanded.

>-|TRBJ2-7|TRBV6-5|TRBD1
CASSPGPGQGYEQYF
TGTGCCAGCAGTCCGGGCCCAGGACAGGGTTACGAGCAGTACTTC
>-|TRBJ2-2|TRBV29-1|-
CSVVREWGTGELFF
TGCAGCGTTGTGAGGGAATGGGGCACCGGGGAGCTGTTTTTT
>-|TRBJ1-5|TRBV10-3|TRBD1
CAVGQGRNQPQHF
TGTGCCGTTGGACAGGGTCGCAATCAGCCCCAGCATTTT
>-|TRBJ2-1|TRBV5-1|TRBD2
CASSFGLAGGNEQFF
TGCGCCAGCAGCTTTGGACTAGCGGGGGGCAATGAGCAGTTCTTC
>-|TRBJ2-1|TRBV2|-
CASSGRSGSSGEQFF
TGTGCCAGCAGTGGACGGAGCGGGTCTTCAGGAGAGCAGTTCTTC
>few|TRBJ1-1|TRBV25-1|-
CAIQGMGEDEAFF
TGTGCCATCCAGGGTATGGGGGAGGATGAAGCTTTCTTT
>-|TRBJ1-3|TRBV6-5|TRBD1
CASYRGAGNTIYF
TGTGCCAGCTACAGGGGCGCAGGAAACACCATATATTTT
>-|TRBJ1-2|TRBV18|TRBD1
CASSPQGTAGAGYTF
TGTGCCAGCTCACCACAAGGGACAGCGGGGGCGGGCTACACCTTC
>-|TRBJ1-1|TRBV5-6|-
CASSLATVAGDTEAFF
TGTGCCAGCAGCTTGGCGACCGTCGCCGGGGACACTGAAGCTTTCTTT
>-|TRBJ1-2|TRBV4-2|-
CASSQEKGVNYGYTF
TGTGCCAGCAGCCAAGAAAAGGGGGTTAACTATGGCTACACCTTC
>-|TRBJ1-6|TRBV11-1|-
CASSSRQDNSPLHF
TGTGCCAGCAGCTCTAGACAGGACAATTCACCCCTCCACTTT
>-|TRBJ1-6|TRBV5-6|-
CASSLRGPSSYNSPLHF
TGTGCCAGCAGCTTGCGCGGGCCCAGCTCCTATAATTCACCCCTCCACTTT
>-|TRBJ2-1|TRBV27|TRBD2
CASSLAGAYNEQFF
TGTGCCAGCAGTTTAGCGGGGGCCTACAATGAGCAGTTCTTC
>few|TRBJ1-2|TRBV10-2|-
CASSDIGVGYGYTF
TGCGCCAGCAGTGATATCGGGGTCGGGTATGGCTACACCTTC
>few|TRBJ2-7|TRBV7-9|-
CASSSTGLWGNEQYF
TGTGCCAGCAGCTCCACAGGGCTCTGGGGGAACGAGCAGTACTTC
>-|TRBJ2-4|TRBV7-3|-
CASSNGGIQYF
TGTGCCAGCAGCAACGGGGGCATTCAGTACTTC
>-|TRBJ1-1|TRBV5-6|-
CASSLAGQEAFF
TGTGCCAGCAGCTTGGCCGGTCAAGAAGCTTTCTTT
>-|TRBJ2-1|TRBV18|-
CASSLSIEQFF
TGTGCCAGCTCACTCAGTATCGAGCAGTTCTTC
>few|TRBJ2-7|TRBV7-6|TRBD1
CASSSPDAGTGRNEQYF
TGTGCCAGCAGCTCCCCCGACGCCGGGACAGGGAGGAACGAGCAGTACTTC
>few|TRBJ2-7|TRBV29-1|-
CSVGRANEQYF
TGCAGCGTTGGCAGGGCCAACGAGCAGTACTTC
>once|TRBJ2-1|TRBV6-5|TRBD1
CASSYSAGTGVNEQFF
TGTGCCAGCAGTTACTCGGCCGGGACAGGGGTGAATGAGCAGTTCTTC
>-|TRBJ1-6|TRBV6-1|TRBD1
CASSTRQGLNSPLHF
TGTGCCAGCAGTACCCGACAGGGGCTGAATTCACCCCTCCACTTT
>once|TRBJ2-7|TRBV18|TRBD1
CASSPLGQGGPGAYEQYF
TGTGCCAGCTCACCACTGGGACAGGGGGGTCCGGGCGCCTACGAGCAGTACTTC
>-|TRBJ2-7|TRBV5-4|-
CASSFGVGEQYF
TGTGCCAGCAGCTTCGGGGTAGGCGAGCAGTACTTC
>-|TRBJ2-3|TRBV5-1|-
CASSLALITDTQYF
TGCGCCAGCAGCTTGGCCCTAATCACAGATACGCAGTATTTT
>-|TRBJ1-5|TRBV2|TRBD1
CASSLDRGLGYSNQPQHF
TGTGCCAGCAGTCTGGACAGGGGGCTGGGGTATAGCAATCAGCCCCAGCATTTT
>-|TRBJ2-3|TRBV19|TRBD2
CASNSRLAGGSTDTQYF
TGTGCCAGTAACTCGAGACTAGCGGGGGGATCCACAGATACGCAGTATTTT
>-|TRBJ2-2|TRBV29-1|TRBD1
CSVASGTGSNTGELFF
TGCAGCGTTGCATCCGGGACAGGGTCGAACACCGGGGAGCTGTTTTTT
>-|TRBJ2-2|TRBV19|-
CASSSTGYTGELFF
TGTGCCAGTAGTTCGACTGGATACACCGGGGAGCTGTTTTTT
>-|TRBJ1-2|TRBV9|TRBD1
CASKQGYGYTF
TGTGCCAGTAAACAGGGGTATGGCTACACCTTC
>-|TRBJ1-2|TRBV9|TRBD1
CASSVGDRARGDYGYTF
TGTGCCAGCAGCGTAGGGGACAGGGCCAGAGGGGACTATGGCTACACCTTC
>-|TRBJ2-7|TRBV5-1|-
CASSPQTTSYEQYF
TGCGCCAGCAGCCCGCAGACAACCTCCTACGAGCAGTACTTC
>-|TRBJ1-5|TRBV7-9|TRBD1
CASSGTGDQPQHF
TGTGCCAGCAGCGGGACAGGGGATCAGCCCCAGCATTTT
>-|TRBJ2-2|TRBV29-1|TRBD2
CSAGGTGELFF
TGCAGCGCCGGGGGGACCGGGGAGCTGTTTTTT
>once|TRBJ1-5|TRBV6-1|-
CASSEGGLGAKPQHF
TGTGCCAGCAGTGAAGGGGGTTTAGGGGCGAAGCCCCAGCATTTT
>-|TRBJ1-1|TRBV25-1|-
CASSVATEAFF
TGTGCCAGCAGTGTGGCCACTGAAGCTTTCTTT
>-|TRBJ2-1|TRBV6-6|TRBD1
CASSYKGAAYNEQFF
TGTGCCAGCAGTTACAAGGGGGCGGCGTACAATGAGCAGTTCTTC
>-|TRBJ2-7|TRBV18|TRBD1
CASSTGTAAYEQYF
TGTGCCAGCTCTACCGGGACAGCAGCCTACGAGCAGTACTTC
>-|TRBJ1-1|TRBV4-2|-
CASSQVVRETEAFF
TGTGCCAGCAGCCAAGTGGTTAGAGAAACTGAAGCTTTCTTT
>-|TRBJ1-1|TRBV19|TRBD1
CASRDDRVNTEAFF
TGTGCCAGTAGAGATGACAGGGTGAACACTGAAGCTTTCTTT
>-|TRBJ2-2|TRBV7-6|-
CASSLELAGAGELFF
TGTGCCAGCAGCTTAGAACTAGCTGGCGCCGGGGAGCTGTTTTTT
>-|TRBJ2-5|TRBV2|TRBD2
CASRGPGGETQYF
TGTGCCAGCAGGGGCCCGGGGGGGGAGACCCAGTACTTC
>-|TRBJ1-2|TRBV7-9|TRBD1
CASSSSGQGARYGYTF
TGTGCCAGCAGCTCCTCGGGACAGGGGGCGAGATATGGCTACACCTTC
>few|TRBJ1-1|TRBV21-1|-
CASLDREGWDTEAFF
TGTGCCAGCCTGGACAGGGAGGGGTGGGACACTGAAGCTTTCTTT
>-|TRBJ1-1|TRBV7-8|-
CASSLTSNTEAFF
TGTGCCAGCAGCTTAACATCTAACACTGAAGCTTTCTTT
>-|TRBJ1-6|TRBV6-1|TRBD1
CASRLDRGNNSPLHF
TGTGCCAGCAGGCTGGACAGGGGTAATAATTCACCCCTCCACTTT
>-|TRBJ2-1|TRBV12-5|TRBD1
CASGLEQGNEQFF
TGTGCTAGTGGTTTGGAACAGGGGAATGAGCAGTTCTTC
>-|TRBJ1-4|TRBV5-5|-
CASSLGPGATNEKLFF
TGTGCCAGCAGCTTGGGCCCCGGTGCAACTAATGAAAAACTGTTTTTT
>few|TRBJ1-5|TRBV2|-
CASRGPGTRNQPQHF
TGTGCCAGCAGGGGACCCGGGACACGGAATCAGCCCCAGCATTTT
>-|TRBJ2-2|TRBV13|TRBD1
CASSLVGGLNTGELFF
TGTGCCAGCAGCTTAGTAGGGGGCCTCAACACCGGGGAGCTGTTTTTT
>-|TRBJ2-7|TRBV7-8|-
CASSQRTGIHEQYF
TGTGCCAGCAGCCAAAGAACAGGGATCCACGAGCAGTACTTC
>-|TRBJ1-1|TRBV6-5|-
CASRAWAANTEAFF
TGTGCCAGCAGAGCCTGGGCAGCGAACACTGAAGCTTTCTTT
>-|TRBJ2-3|TRBV11-3|-
CASSLGRTRTDTQYF
TGTGCCAGCAGCTTAGGCAGAACCCGCACAGATACGCAGTATTTT
>-|TRBJ1-5|TRBV6-5|-
CASSGQANQPQHF
TGTGCCAGCTCAGGGCAAGCCAATCAGCCCCAGCATTTT
>-|TRBJ2-5|TRBV6-5|-
CASSYGGAQETQYF
TGTGCCAGCAGTTACGGCGGGGCTCAAGAGACCCAGTACTTC
>few|TRBJ2-2|TRBV2|TRBD2
CASSEGLAGGGELFF
TGTGCCAGCAGTGAAGGCCTAGCGGGGGGTGGGGAGCTGTTTTTT
>-|TRBJ2-2|TRBV6-5|-
CASSYSSGLTGELFF
TGTGCCAGCAGTTACTCGAGCGGCCTTACCGGGGAGCTGTTTTTT
>-|TRBJ2-2|TRBV27|TRBD2
CASSLSSRGGLGGELFF
TGTGCCAGCAGTTTATCCTCGCGGGGGGGCCTAGGCGGGGAGCTGTTTTTT
>-|TRBJ2-3|TRBV5-6|-
CASSLVGGATTDTQYF
TGTGCCAGCAGCTTGGTAGGGGGGGCCACCACAGATACGCAGTATTTT
>-|TRBJ2-1|TRBV4-2|TRBD2
CASSQDFFSGGSYNEQFF
TGTGCCAGCAGCCAAGATTTTTTTTCTGGCGGGAGCTACAATGAGCAGTTCTTC